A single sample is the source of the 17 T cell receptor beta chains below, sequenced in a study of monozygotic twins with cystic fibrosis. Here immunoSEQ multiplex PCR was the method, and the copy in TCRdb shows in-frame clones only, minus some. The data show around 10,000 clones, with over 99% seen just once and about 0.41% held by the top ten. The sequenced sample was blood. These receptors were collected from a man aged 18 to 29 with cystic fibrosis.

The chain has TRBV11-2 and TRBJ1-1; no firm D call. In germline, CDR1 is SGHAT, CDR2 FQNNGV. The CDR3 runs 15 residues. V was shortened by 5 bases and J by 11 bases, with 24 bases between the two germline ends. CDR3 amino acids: CASSPLGYKSLNAFF. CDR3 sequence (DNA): TGTGCCAGCAGCCCTCTCGGGTATAAAAGTCTGAATGCTTTCTTT.

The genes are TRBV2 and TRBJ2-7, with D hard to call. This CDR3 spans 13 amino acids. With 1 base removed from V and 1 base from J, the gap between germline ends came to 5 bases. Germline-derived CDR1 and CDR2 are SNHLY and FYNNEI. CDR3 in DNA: TGTGCCAGCAGTGAAGTCTCGTCCTACGAGCAGTACTTC. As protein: CASSEVSSYEQYF.

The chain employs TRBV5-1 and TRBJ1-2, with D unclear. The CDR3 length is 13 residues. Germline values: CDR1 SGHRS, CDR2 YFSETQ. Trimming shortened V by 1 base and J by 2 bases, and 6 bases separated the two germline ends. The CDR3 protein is CASSLTENYGYTF. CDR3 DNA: TGCGCCAGCAGCTTGACAGAAAACTATGGCTACACCTTC.

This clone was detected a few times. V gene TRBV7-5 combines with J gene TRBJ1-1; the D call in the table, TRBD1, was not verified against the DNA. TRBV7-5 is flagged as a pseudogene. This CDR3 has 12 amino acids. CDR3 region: CARAGGCTEAFF. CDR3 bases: TGTGCCAGAGCAGGGGGGTGCACTGAAGCTTTCTTT.

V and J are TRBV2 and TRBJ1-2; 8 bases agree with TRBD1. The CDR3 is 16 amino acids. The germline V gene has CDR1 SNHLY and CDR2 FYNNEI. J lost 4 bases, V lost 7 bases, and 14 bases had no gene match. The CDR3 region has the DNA TGTGCCAGCAAAGTGACAGGGGTCTTGTCAGGCTATGGCTACACCTTC. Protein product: CASKVTGVLSGYGYTF.

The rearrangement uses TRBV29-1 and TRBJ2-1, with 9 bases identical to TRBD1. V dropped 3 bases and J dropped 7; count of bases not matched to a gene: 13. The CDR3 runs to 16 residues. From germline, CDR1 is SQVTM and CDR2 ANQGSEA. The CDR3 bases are TGCAGCGTTGAGGGTCCCGGGACAGGGCCCTCTAATGAGCAGTTCTTC. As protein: CSVEGPGTGPSNEQFF.

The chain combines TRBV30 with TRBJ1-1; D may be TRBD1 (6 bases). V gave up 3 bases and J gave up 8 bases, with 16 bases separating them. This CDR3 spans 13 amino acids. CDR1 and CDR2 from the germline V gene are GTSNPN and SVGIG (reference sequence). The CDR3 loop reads CAWSSDSRAEAFF. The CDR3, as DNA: TGTGCCTGGAGCTCGGACAGCCGCGCGGAAGCTTTCTTT.

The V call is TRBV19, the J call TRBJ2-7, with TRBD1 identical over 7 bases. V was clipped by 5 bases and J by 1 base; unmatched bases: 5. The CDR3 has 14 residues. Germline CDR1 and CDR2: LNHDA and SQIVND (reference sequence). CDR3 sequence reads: CASSPGQASYEQYF. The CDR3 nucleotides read TGTGCCAGTAGTCCAGGACAGGCTTCCTACGAGCAGTACTTC.

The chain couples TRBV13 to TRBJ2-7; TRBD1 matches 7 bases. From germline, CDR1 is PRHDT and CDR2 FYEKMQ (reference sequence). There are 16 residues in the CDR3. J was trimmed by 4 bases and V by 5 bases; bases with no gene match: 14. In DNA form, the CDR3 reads TGTGCCAGCAGCGTGGCCAGGGGGTGGGGCTCTTACGAGCAGTACTTC. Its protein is CASSVARGWGSYEQYF.

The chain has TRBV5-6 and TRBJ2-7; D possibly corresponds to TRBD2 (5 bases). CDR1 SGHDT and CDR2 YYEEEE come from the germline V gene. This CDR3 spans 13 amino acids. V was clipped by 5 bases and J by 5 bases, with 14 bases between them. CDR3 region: CASRRVGFNEQYF. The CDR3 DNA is TGTGCCAGCAGGAGGGTAGGGTTCAACGAGCAGTACTTC.

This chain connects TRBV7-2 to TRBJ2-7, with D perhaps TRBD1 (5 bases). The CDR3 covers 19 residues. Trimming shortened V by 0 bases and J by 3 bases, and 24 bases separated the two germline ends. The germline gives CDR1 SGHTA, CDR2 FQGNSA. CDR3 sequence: CASSLAILWSHSRGYEQYF. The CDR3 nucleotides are TGTGCCAGCAGCTTAGCGATTTTGTGGAGTCACAGTAGGGGCTACGAGCAGTACTTC.

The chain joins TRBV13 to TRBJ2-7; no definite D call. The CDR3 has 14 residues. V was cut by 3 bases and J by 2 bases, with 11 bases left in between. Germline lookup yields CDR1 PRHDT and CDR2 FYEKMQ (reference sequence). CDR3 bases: TGTGCCAGCAGCTTGAGAGCGATGACCTACGAGCAGTACTTC. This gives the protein CASSLRAMTYEQYF.

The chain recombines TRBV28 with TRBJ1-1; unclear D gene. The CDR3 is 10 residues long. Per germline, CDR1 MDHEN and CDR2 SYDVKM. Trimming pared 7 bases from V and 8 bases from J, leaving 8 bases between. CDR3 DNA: TGTGCCAGCACTTCTGGCGAAGCTTTCTTT. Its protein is CASTSGEAFF.

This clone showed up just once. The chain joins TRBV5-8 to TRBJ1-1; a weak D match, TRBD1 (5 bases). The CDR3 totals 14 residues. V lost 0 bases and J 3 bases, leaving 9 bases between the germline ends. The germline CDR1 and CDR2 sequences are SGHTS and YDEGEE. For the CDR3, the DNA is TGTGCCAGCAGCTTGGACGGGGCTGACACTGAAGCTTTCTTT. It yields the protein CASSLDGADTEAFF.

CDR3 nucleotides: TGCGCCAACAGCCCGACGGTGAACACTGAAGCTTTCTTT. Translated: CANSPTVNTEAFF. The chain has TRBV10-1 and TRBJ1-1; D remains unclear. The V gene's germline CDR1 is WNHNN and CDR2 SYGVQD (reference sequence). The CDR3 totals 13 residues. The V end was cut by 10 bases, the J end by 0 bases, with 12 bases between.

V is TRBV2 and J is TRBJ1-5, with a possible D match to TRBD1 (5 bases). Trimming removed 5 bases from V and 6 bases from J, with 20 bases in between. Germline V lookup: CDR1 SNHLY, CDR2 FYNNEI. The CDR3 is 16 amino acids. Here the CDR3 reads CASSPGARRQGQPQHF. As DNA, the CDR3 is TGTGCCAGCAGTCCCGGGGCCCGGAGGCAGGGTCAGCCCCAGCATTTT.

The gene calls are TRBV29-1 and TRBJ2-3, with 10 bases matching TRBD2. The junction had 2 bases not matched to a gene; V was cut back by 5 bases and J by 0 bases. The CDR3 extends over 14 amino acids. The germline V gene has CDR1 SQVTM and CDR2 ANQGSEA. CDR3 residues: CSVRLAGSTDTQYF. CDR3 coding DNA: TGCAGCGTTCGACTAGCGGGTAGCACAGATACGCAGTATTTT.